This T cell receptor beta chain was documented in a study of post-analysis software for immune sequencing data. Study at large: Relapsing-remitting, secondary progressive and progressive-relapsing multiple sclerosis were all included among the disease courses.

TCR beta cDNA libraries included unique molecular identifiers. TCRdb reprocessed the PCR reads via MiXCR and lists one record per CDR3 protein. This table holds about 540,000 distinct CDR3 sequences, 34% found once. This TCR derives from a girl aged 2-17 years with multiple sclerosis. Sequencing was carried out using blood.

The CDR3 nucleotides read TGTGCCAGCAGCAACTTGGGACAGGGGGCTGGCTACACCTTC. This translates into CASSNLGQGAGYTF. This sequence joins TRBV7-6 and TRBJ1-2, with 12 nucleotides matching TRBD1. V was pared by 5 bases and J by 7 bases, with 5 bases of the junction left unmatched. CDR1 and CDR2 from the germline V gene are SGHVS and FNYEAQ. The CDR3 runs to 14 residues.